This T cell receptor beta chain emerged from a study of cytomegalovirus exposure and HLA in healthy donors. Whole-study results and caveats: Some TCR beta chains (roughly 150 of them) were listed as cytomegalovirus-associated. Versus the approximately 720-donor mean, an Asian-associated ancestry cluster reportedly showed fewer N-insertions in a later analysis. Judged likely to be a sequencing artifact was a cluster of highly shared sequence variants.

Concerning this clone: The antigen is not known.

This CDR3 spans 15 amino acids. Primers: 60 Vbeta forward and 13 Jbeta reverse. Original handling: A follow-up analysis tallied around 80 million unique TCR beta chains, roughly 11 million shared. TCRdb's table, derived via immunoSEQ multiplex PCR, lists solely in-frame clones and lacks some. V and J calls and clone size are given by that table; D and trimming were obtained from the DNA. The sample has roughly 55,000 clones, 65% to 85% seen once. The clonotype was recovered from a boy between 10 and 17 years old in good health and CMV-seropositive. This chain connects TRBV12-1 to TRBJ2-2; the table's D call, TRBD2, was not checked against the DNA. TRBV12-1 is designated a pseudogene. Sequenced sample: PBMCs. In DNA form, the CDR3 reads TGTGCCAGCAGCTCGATCGTAGTGATTTCCGGGGAGCTGTTTTTT. This translates into CASSSIVVISGELFF.